The T cell receptor beta chain described here comes from a study of blood T cells in healthy people across ages. Study-wide results and caveats: Roughly linear declines in TCR beta diversity per million T cells occurred with age.

The sample holds a few counts of this clonotype. Its cognate antigen is unknown. The germline V and J ends were trimmed by 6 bases and 6 bases, with 18 bases remaining between them. The CDR3 contains 15 residues. Alongside a J-beta primer mix, a sample-barcoded 5' primer served in a second PCR lasting about 7 to 12 cycles. TCRdb processed the 5' RACE reads anew with MiXCR; each CDR3 protein has one entry. The sample lists some 1.7 million distinct CDR3 sequences, 28% seen once, with less than 9.5% in the top ten. Peripheral blood, about 9.4 milliliters per donor, was collected. No fewer than 7 million PBMCs went into each sample.

The chain employs TRBV12-3 or TRBV12-4 and TRBJ2-1; a possible D gene is TRBD2 (6 bases). This TCR was sampled from a woman in her thirties in good health. Sample: blood. The CDR3 sequence: CASRSRGRRGNEQFF. Written as DNA, the CDR3 is TGTGCCAGCAGATCCCGGGGCCGGAGGGGCAATGAGCAGTTCTTC.